This TCR beta chain was identified during a study of blood T cell repertoires in COVID-19 (dated by TCRdb to 2020 to 2021). Some background on the complete study: Samples from collaborators originated in the United States, Italy and Spain and spanned both the acute and convalescent phases of COVID-19. The material from the prospective study consisted of cDNA or gDNA derived from T cells, B-cell-depleted T cells, or PBMCs. Deeply sampled blood TCRbeta repertoires from subjects exposed to, actively infected with, or recovered from COVID-19 were included in the dataset. The repertoires were made available in a free public database intended to serve as a resource for research on the immune response to SARS-CoV-2. The samples were drawn from the first 160 participants of the ongoing ImmuneRACE study and from 1,254 subjects provided by 6 global collaborators. Sample metadata almost always included a de-identified subject ID, COVID-19 status, age in years and sex. Where available, HLA class I and class II types were obtained from metadata supplied by the sample provider rather than from assay-based typing.

One collaborating source in Seattle enrolled patients during active infection and followed them longitudinally through the course of disease. The collaborating institutions used their own protocols to collect whole blood in K2EDTA tubes. Collaborator samples were shipped for TCRbeta analysis as frozen whole blood, isolated PBMCs, or DNA extracted from either sample type. CDR1 and CDR2, looked up from the germline V gene, are SQVTM and ANQGSEA. Trimming leaves V shorter by 6 bases and J shorter by 4 bases, with the junction holding 3 bases beyond the gene matches. The CDR3 measures 12 amino acids from cysteine to phenylalanine. CDR3 DNA only is kept here, 36 bases in frame from base 1. Results and caveats for the whole study, not just this receptor: The quantity of clinical and demographic metadata differed by source and by participant and was supplied without curation.

TCRbeta CDR3 regions were amplified from genomic DNA using the immunoSEQ Assay, a bias-controlled multiplex PCR. The study's own analysis went as follows. Within the assay, amplification of reference gene primers was used to estimate how many nucleated cells each sample contained. Sequence reads were collapsed and filtered to measure the absolute abundance of every unique TCRbeta CDR3 rearrangement. For each sample, productive Simpson clonality was calculated by taking the square root of Simpson's diversity index across productive rearrangements. Here the immuneACCESS table is served through TCRdb, limited to in-frame sequences with V and J called. Missing clones are a known gap in these copies; in checked studies unresolved V genes cover under half, and the rest lacks a known reason. V and J calls and clone size follow that table, whereas D and trimming were derived from the DNA. This sample holds 100,000 to 150,000 clones; approximately 90% were observed only once. Less than 4.5% of the sample is taken by the ten largest.

A word on this clone: What antigen it recognizes has not been identified. No base qualities exist here, and no much larger clone lies one base off it. The sample holds other DNA sequences that translate to the same CDR3.

Sequencing used peripheral blood. The TCR sequence derives from a man between 60 and 75 years old with COVID-19, enrolled during active disease. The sequence links TRBV29-1 to TRBJ1-1; 9 junctional bases match TRBD1. The CDR3 loop reads CSVRQGGTEAFF. The sequence in DNA is TGCAGCGTGAGACAGGGGGGCACTGAAGCTTTCTTT.